This T cell receptor (beta chain) appears in the sequencing data of a study of blood T cells in healthy people across ages (dated by TCRdb to the mid-2010s). A note on the overall study: In model experiments, template switching captured roughly one uniquely barcoded TCR beta cDNA molecule for every two T cells. The study measured age-related changes in TCR beta repertoire diversity using deep sequencing normalized with unique cDNA molecular identifiers. The donors were divided into four age groups: young (average around 17 years), middle-aged (about 39), aged (roughly 66) and long-lived (roughly 82). To avoid experimental bias, donors of different ages were randomly spread across the sequencing lanes. The study analyzed two additional independent replicas of 1 million unique cDNA reads from the same blood draw for two donors, one aged 18 to 30 and one aged 80 or older. Findings and caveats that apply to the study as a whole: The long-lived group showed more naive CD4+ T cells, fewer expanded clones and increased TCR diversity than the aged group, suggesting age selection. Estimates of total diversity from one million sequenced T cells were regarded as lower bounds and underestimates. Observed TCR beta diversity correlated strongly with the percentage of naive T cells measured by flow cytometry. As age increased, observed TCR beta diversity per million T cells dropped in a roughly linear way, and a significant reduction was already evident by age 40. Conclusive comparison of naive and antigen-experienced compartments was prevented by the profiling of bulk unsorted PBMCs. Donor CMV infection status was unknown, potentially confounding age-related changes in expanded clonotypes.

Receptors were amplified or captured by 5' RACE. A second roughly 7 to 11 cycle PCR used a sample-barcoded 5' primer and a J-beta primer mix. A template-switch 5' adaptor carrying 12 random nucleotides introduced a unique molecular identifier onto each TCR beta cDNA molecule. At least 2.5 million CDR3-containing paired-end reads were obtained from each sample. All of the RNA was converted into first-strand cDNA using the Mint cDNA synthesis kit, with a TRBC-specific oligonucleotide serving as the primer. Following uracil-DNA glycosylase treatment, all cDNA underwent a first 18-cycle PCR with the universal primers M1SS and BC2_uni_R. The authors' pipeline ran thus. Normalization of each sample was performed by random selection of 1 million high-quality reads, each carrying a distinct molecular identifier. Reads with shared molecular identifiers were discarded instead of being binned into consensus sequences. MiTCR, run with a Q25 quality threshold and the strictest error-elimination algorithm, handled CDR3 identification, clonotype clustering and error correction. A nonparametric unseen species model with Euler transformation was used to estimate a lower bound on total TCR beta diversity. TCRdb itself trimmed the public reads at Q25 with fastp, ran MiXCR and retained productive beta chains. Rows with one shared CDR3 protein collapse into an entry with the most common genes and DNA. These V and J calls derive from TCRdb rather than the authors' analysis. This sample lists 1.5 million to 2 million distinct CDR3 sequences; about two fifths were detected once. In total, the top ten clones hold under 25% of the sample.

As concerns this clonotype: There is no known antigen for this receptor. Base qualities are not recorded, but no much larger clone differs from it by a single base.

The CDR3 runs 16 amino acids, cysteine and phenylalanine included. The retained sequence is limited to the CDR3, 48 bases, with the frame set at the first base. V gives up 3 bases and J gives up 1 base, and the segment between their germline ends measures 16 bases. Sequences SGHTA (CDR1) and FQGNSA (CDR2) are obtained from the germline V gene. Donors were 40 or so systemically healthy Caucasian individuals from Russia aged roughly 6 to 90 years. Each donor gave roughly 9 milliliters of peripheral blood, drawn into EDTA-treated Vacutainer tubes. Ficoll-Paque density-gradient centrifugation was used to isolate PBMCs, with at least 7 million obtained per sample. Trizol reagent was used to extract total RNA from PBMCs, with at least 5 micrograms per sample. The percentages of naive CD45RAhigh/CD27high T cells were determined by flow cytometry on a PBMC aliquot from every donor.

The clonotype comes from a human donor in good health. The material sequenced was blood. The chain couples TRBV7-2 to TRBJ2-7, and possibly TRBD1, on 5 matching bases. The CDR3 corresponds to CASSFVELDNSYEQYF. The DNA is TGTGCCAGCAGCTTCGTGGAGTTGGACAATTCCTACGAGCAGTACTTC.